Below are 7 T cell receptor beta chains sequenced from a single sample in a study of response to subunit inactivated influenza vaccine. One entry per CDR3 protein, called by TCRdb with MiXCR from the RT-PCR reads. The profile shows 450,000 to 600,000 distinct CDR3 sequences, more than 7% of them singletons. Specimen: PBMCs from blood, collected around 25 months after vaccination. The source is a man between 45 and 75 years old who received an inactivated influenza vaccine.

This clonotype was counted a few times. This chain connects TRBV4-2 to TRBJ2-7, with D perhaps matching TRBD1 (6 bases). This CDR3 has 14 residues. Trimming pared 3 bases from V and 6 bases from J, leaving 15 bases between. Germline V gene data show CDR1 as LGHNA and CDR2 as YNFKEQ. The CDR3 protein is CASSQEHRVGEQYF. DNA for the CDR3: TGTGCCAGCAGCCAGGAGCACAGGGTGGGCGAGCAGTACTTC.

With regard to this clonotype: This may come from a read error, since a much larger clone is one base off. The chain carries TRBV6-1 and TRBJ2-5, with a possible D match to TRBD1 (5 bases). V was clipped by 6 bases and J by 3 bases, with 11 bases between them. The germline V gene has CDR1 MNHNS and CDR2 SASEGT. This CDR3 spans 13 amino acids. DNA of the CDR3: TGTGCCAGCAGAGGGATAGGGGAAGAGACCCAGTACTTC. It translates to CASRGIGEETQYF.

The chain is built from TRBV10-3 and TRBJ2-7; a possible D gene is TRBD1 (7 bases). Trimming took 3 bases from V and 4 from J, leaving 16 bases between them. The CDR3 contains 15 residues. Germline-derived CDR1 and CDR2 are ENHRY and SYGVKD. The CDR3 loop reads CAISDPGRGEYEQYF. CDR3 nucleotides: TGTGCCATCAGTGACCCCGGCAGGGGGGAGTACGAGCAGTACTTC.

The table lists this clonotype with a few counts. The chain recombines TRBV7-2 with TRBJ1-4; D uncertain. The CDR3 runs to 14 residues. Germline V gene lookup returns CDR1 SGHTA and CDR2 FQGNSA. Trimming stripped 1 base from V and 4 bases from J, with 7 bases between. The CDR3 sequence is CASSLGEYNEKLFF. Written as DNA, the CDR3 is TGTGCCAGCAGCTTAGGGGAATATAATGAAAAACTGTTTTTT. Complete variable domain (other parts from reference TRBV7-2 and TRBJ1-4): GAGVSQSPSNKVTEKGKDVELRCDPISGHTALYWYRQSLGQGLEFLIYFQGNSAPDKSGLPSDRFSAERTGGSVSTLTIQRTQQEDSAVYLCASSLGEYNEKLFFGSGTQLSVL.

This clonotype has only a few counts. The chain joins TRBV5-1 to TRBJ2-1; D might be TRBD2 (6 bases). The CDR3 covers 16 residues. Germline CDR1 is SGHRS and CDR2 is YFSETQ. The ends were cut back, 1 base at V and 7 bases at J, with 18 bases in the middle. The CDR3 bases are TGCGCCAGCAGCTTGAATACGGGAGCCCTATCAAATGAGCAGTTCTTC. Its protein is CASSLNTGALSNEQFF.

Many counts were recorded for this clonotype. The rearrangement joins TRBV20-1 to TRBJ1-1; D is undetermined. The V gene lost 6 bases and the J gene lost 3 bases, with 11 bases spanning the gap. CDR1 DFQATT and CDR2 SNEGSKA come from the germline V gene (reference sequence). CDR3 length: 12 amino acids. CDR3 in amino acids: CSAMLRDTEAFF. For the CDR3, the DNA is TGCAGTGCAATGTTGAGAGACACTGAAGCTTTCTTT.

J is TRBJ2-7 and V is TRBV19; D gene uncertain. The CDR3 has 14 residues. Germline values: CDR1 LNHDA, CDR2 SQIVND (reference sequence). V was clipped by 5 bases and J by 2 bases, with 13 bases between them. The CDR3 reads CASSRQATTYEQYF. The CDR3 nucleotides are TGTGCCAGTAGTCGGCAGGCGACGACCTACGAGCAGTACTTC.